The sequence of this TCR beta chain was determined in a study of blood T cell repertoires in COVID-19. Study-wide context: In each case, the material was cDNA or gDNA derived from T cells, B-cell-depleted T cells, or PBMCs.

The trim removed 5 bases at V and 5 bases at J, leaving 11 bases unmatched. This CDR3 comprises 16 residues. Per germline, CDR1 SGHRS and CDR2 YFSETQ. Residents of approximately 25 US areas, aged roughly 18 to 89 years, made up the participants. Original analysis: Reference gene primers were amplified, and this amplification served to estimate nucleated cell counts. The repertoire was sequenced with immunoSEQ multiplex PCR; TCRdb's copy has only in-frame clones and lacks some. The DNA was the basis for D and trimming; V, J and clone size are from that table. The sample lists about 330,000 clones, 80% to 90% seen once, with 10% in the top ten.

The V call is TRBV5-1, the J call TRBJ2-1; TRBD2 agrees at 9 bases. The receptor comes from a woman aged 18-29 years who had recovered from COVID-19. Sequencing input: PBMCs or T cells enriched from blood (not recorded which). This chain's CDR3 is CASRSQPGLANNEQFF. The CDR3 DNA is TGCGCCAGCAGATCTCAGCCGGGACTAGCCAACAATGAGCAGTTCTTC. Variable domain in full (rest from reference TRBV5-1 and TRBJ2-1): KAGVTQTPRYLIKTRGQQVTLSCSPISGHRSVSWYQQTPGQGLQFLFEYFSETQRNKGNFPGRFSGRQFSNSRSEMNVSTLELGDSALYLCASRSQPGLANNEQFFGPGTRLTVL.